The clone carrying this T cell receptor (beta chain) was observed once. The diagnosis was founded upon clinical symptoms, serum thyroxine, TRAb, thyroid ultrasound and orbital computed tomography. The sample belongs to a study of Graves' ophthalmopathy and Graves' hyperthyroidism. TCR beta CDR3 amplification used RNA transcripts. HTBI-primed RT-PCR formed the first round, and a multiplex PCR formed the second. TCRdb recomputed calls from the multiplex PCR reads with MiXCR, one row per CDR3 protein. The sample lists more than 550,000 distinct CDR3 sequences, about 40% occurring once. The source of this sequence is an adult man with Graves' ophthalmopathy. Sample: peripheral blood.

DNA for the CDR3: TGTGCCAGCAGCTCCGGGACTAGCGGACACTTT. Residues: CASSSGTSGHF. The chain uses TRBV9 and TRBJ1-6, with D possibly matching TRBD1 (5 bases). Germline V gene lookup returns CDR1 SGDLS and CDR2 YYNGEE. This CDR3 has 11 amino acids. V was clipped by 4 bases and J by 19 bases, with 15 bases between them.